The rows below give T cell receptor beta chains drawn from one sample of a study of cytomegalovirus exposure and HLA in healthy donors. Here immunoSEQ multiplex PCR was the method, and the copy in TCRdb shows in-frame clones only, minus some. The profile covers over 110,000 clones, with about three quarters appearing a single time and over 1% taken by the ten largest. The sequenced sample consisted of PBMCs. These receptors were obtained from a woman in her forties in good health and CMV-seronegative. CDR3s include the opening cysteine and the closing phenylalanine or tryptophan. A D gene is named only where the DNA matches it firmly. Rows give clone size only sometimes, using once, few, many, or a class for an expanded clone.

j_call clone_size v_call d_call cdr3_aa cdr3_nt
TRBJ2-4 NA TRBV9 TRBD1 CASSRDGARDRGNIQYF TGTGCCAGCAGCCGTGATGGGGCCCGGGACAGGGGAAACATTCAGTACTTC
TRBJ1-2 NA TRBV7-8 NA CASSLVTGGGGYTF TGTGCCAGCAGCTTAGTGACAGGCGGAGGTGGCTACACCTTC
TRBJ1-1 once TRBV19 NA CASRFMTGEAFF TGTGCCAGTAGATTTATGACGGGTGAAGCTTTCTTT
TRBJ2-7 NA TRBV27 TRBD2 CASSSPGLVPYEQYF TGTGCCAGCAGTAGTCCGGGACTAGTCCCCTACGAGCAGTACTTC
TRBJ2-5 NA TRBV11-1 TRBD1 CASSFLQNRGLTQETQYF TGTGCCAGCAGCTTCCTGCAAAACAGGGGGCTAACACAGGAGACCCAGTACTTC
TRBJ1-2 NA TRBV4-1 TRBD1 CASSQERTDRGRANYGYTF TGCGCCAGCAGCCAAGAAAGGACGGACAGGGGGCGGGCTAACTATGGCTACACCTTC
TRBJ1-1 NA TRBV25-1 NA CASTSRTNTEAFF TGTGCCAGCACCAGTCGAACGAACACTGAAGCTTTCTTT
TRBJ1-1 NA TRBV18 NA CASSPPSGLNTEAFF TGTGCCAGCTCACCACCATCAGGGTTGAACACTGAAGCTTTCTTT
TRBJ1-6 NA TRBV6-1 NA CASSERGPQLASWLPLHF TGTGCCAGCAGTGAGCGTGGTCCACAGTTGGCGAGTTGGCTCCCCCTCCACTTT
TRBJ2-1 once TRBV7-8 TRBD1 CASSFRGLRGNEQFF TGTGCCAGCAGCTTCAGGGGGCTTCGTGGCAATGAGCAGTTCTTC
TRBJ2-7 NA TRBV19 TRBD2 CASRPAGHSYEQYF TGTGCCAGTAGACCAGCGGGGCACTCCTACGAGCAGTACTTC
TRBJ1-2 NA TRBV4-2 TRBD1 CASSQEVGQGTNYGYTF TGTGCCAGCAGCCAAGAGGTGGGACAGGGGACGAACTATGGCTACACCTTC
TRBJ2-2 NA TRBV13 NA CASSLGQGNTGELFF TGTGCCAGCAGCTTAGGGCAGGGTAACACCGGGGAGCTGTTTTTT
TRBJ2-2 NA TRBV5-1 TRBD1 CASSARTGDTGELFF TGCGCCAGCAGCGCCCGGACAGGGGATACCGGGGAGCTGTTTTTT
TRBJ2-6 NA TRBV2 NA CASSQAGPSGANVLTF TGTGCCAGCAGTCAGGCAGGGCCCTCTGGGGCCAACGTCCTGACTTTC
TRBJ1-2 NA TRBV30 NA CAWRGRGGEYGYTF TGTGCCTGGAGGGGGAGGGGGGGAGAATATGGCTACACCTTC
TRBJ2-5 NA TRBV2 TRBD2 CASRIVGGQETQYF TGTGCCAGCAGAATAGTGGGGGGGCAAGAGACCCAGTACTTC
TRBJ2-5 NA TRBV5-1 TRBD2 CASSSVAGGSETQYF TGCGCCAGCAGCTCCGTAGCGGGGGGATCGGAGACCCAGTACTTC
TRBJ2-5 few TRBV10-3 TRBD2 CAISPGLAGGQETQYF TGTGCCATCAGTCCCGGACTAGCGGGGGGCCAAGAGACCCAGTACTTC
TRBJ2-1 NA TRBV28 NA CASSLPGLGQFF TGTGCCAGCAGTTTACCGGGACTTGGGCAGTTCTTC
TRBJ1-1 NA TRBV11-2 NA CASSLVTGRIDTEAFF TGTGCCAGCAGCTTAGTTACGGGAAGGATAGACACTGAAGCTTTCTTT
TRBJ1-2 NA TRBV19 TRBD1 CASSPGDSTHGYTF TGTGCCAGTAGTCCAGGGGACAGCACTCATGGCTACACCTTC
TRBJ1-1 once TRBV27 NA CASSRGRGKNTEAFF TGTGCCAGCAGCCGGGGCAGGGGAAAGAACACTGAAGCTTTCTTT
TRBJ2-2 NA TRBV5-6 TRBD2 CASSRGLAGAGELFF TGTGCCAGCAGCCGGGGACTAGCCGGGGCCGGGGAGCTGTTTTTT
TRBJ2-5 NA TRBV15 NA CATSRGGAGKTQYF TGTGCCACCAGCAGGGGCGGAGCCGGGAAGACCCAGTACTTC
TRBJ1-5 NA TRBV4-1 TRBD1 CASSQVTGMIQPQHF TGCGCCAGCAGCCAAGTGACAGGGATGATTCAGCCCCAGCATTTT
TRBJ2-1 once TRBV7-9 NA CASSWIQGNEQFF TGTGCCAGCAGCTGGATCCAGGGCAATGAGCAGTTCTTC
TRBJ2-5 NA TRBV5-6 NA CASSFEETQYF TGTGCCAGCAGCTTCGAAGAGACCCAGTACTTC
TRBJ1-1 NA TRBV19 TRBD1 CASSTPGTGEAFF TGTGCCAGTAGTACGCCCGGGACAGGTGAAGCTTTCTTT
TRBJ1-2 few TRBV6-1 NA CASNHNSRSGGYTF TGTGCCAGCAATCATAACAGTCGCTCAGGTGGCTACACCTTC
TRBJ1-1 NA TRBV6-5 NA CASSSPTGVMNTEAFF TGTGCCAGCAGTTCTCCTACAGGAGTGATGAACACTGAAGCTTTCTTT
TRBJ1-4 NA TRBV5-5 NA CASSFHGGNNEKLFF TGTGCCAGCAGCTTTCATGGGGGGAATAATGAAAAACTGTTTTTT
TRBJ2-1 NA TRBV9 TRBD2 CASSVGGGAWDEQFF TGTGCCAGCAGCGTAGGCGGGGGGGCCTGGGATGAGCAGTTCTTC
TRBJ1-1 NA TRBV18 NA CASSPAGRNTEAFF TGTGCCAGCTCACCCGCGGGGAGAAACACTGAAGCTTTCTTT
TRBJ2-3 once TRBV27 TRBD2 CASSRTGLAGGISTDTQYF TGTGCCAGCAGTCGGACAGGACTAGCGGGGGGTATAAGCACAGATACGCAGTATTTT
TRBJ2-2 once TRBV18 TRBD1 CASSPGQGSVLSTGELFF TGTGCCAGCTCACCGGGACAGGGGTCGGTTTTGTCGACCGGGGAGCTGTTTTTT
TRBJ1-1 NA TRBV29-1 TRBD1 CSVGGGQVATEAFF TGCAGCGTTGGAGGCGGACAGGTGGCCACTGAAGCTTTCTTT
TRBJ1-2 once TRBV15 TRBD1 CATSRDPRGDGYTF TGTGCCACCAGCAGAGATCCCAGGGGGGATGGCTACACCTTC
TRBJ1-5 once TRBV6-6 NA CASSYNSQGQPQHF TGTGCCAGCAGTTACAACAGTCAAGGACAGCCCCAGCATTTT
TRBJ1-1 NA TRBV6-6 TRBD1 CASSYSSTGANTEAFF TGTGCCAGCAGTTATAGCTCGACAGGGGCGAACACTGAAGCTTTCTTT
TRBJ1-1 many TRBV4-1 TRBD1 CASSQRTGGNTEAFF TGCGCCAGCAGCCAGCGGACAGGGGGGAACACTGAAGCTTTCTTT
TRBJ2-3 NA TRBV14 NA CASSQGRAFTDTQYF TGTGCCAGCAGCCAAGGCAGGGCTTTCACAGATACGCAGTATTTT
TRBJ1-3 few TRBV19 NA CASSPTVSGNTIYF TGTGCCAGTAGTCCGACAGTTTCTGGAAACACCATATATTTT
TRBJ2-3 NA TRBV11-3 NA CASSSRTDTQYF TGTGCCAGCAGCTCTCGCACAGATACGCAGTATTTT
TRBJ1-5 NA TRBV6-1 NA CASSEQEGQPQHF TGTGCCAGCAGTGAACAGGAAGGTCAGCCCCAGCATTTT
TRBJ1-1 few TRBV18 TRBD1 CASSPGTGNTEAFF TGTGCCAGCTCACCGGGGACAGGGAACACTGAAGCTTTCTTT
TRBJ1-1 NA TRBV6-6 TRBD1 CASSAGQGWTEAFF TGTGCCAGCAGCGCCGGACAGGGGTGGACTGAAGCTTTCTTT
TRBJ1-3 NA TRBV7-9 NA CASSLGSSGNTIYF TGTGCCAGCAGCTTGGGCTCCTCTGGAAACACCATATATTTT
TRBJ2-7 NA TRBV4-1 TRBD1 CASSLRDRGGDEQYF TGCGCCAGCAGCCTCCGAGACAGGGGTGGCGACGAGCAGTACTTC
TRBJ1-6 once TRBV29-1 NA CSVKEQGLDSPLHF TGCAGCGTTAAGGAACAGGGCTTGGATTCACCCCTCCACTTT
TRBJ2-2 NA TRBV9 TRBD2 CASSKTGLPHTGELFF TGTGCCAGCAGCAAAACGGGACTACCCCACACCGGGGAGCTGTTTTTT
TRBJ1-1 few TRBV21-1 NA CASSNDGQVYNMNTEAFF TGTGCCAGCAGCAACGATGGACAGGTATATAATATGAACACTGAAGCTTTCTTT
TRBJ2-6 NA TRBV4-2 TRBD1 CASSHTGGAYSGANVLTF TGTGCCAGCAGCCATACAGGGGGCGCTTATTCCGGGGCCAACGTCCTGACTTTC
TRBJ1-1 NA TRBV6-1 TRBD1 CASRKGQGRTEAFF TGTGCCAGCAGGAAGGGACAGGGAAGGACTGAAGCTTTCTTT